Given below is one T cell receptor beta chain in context. Its matching antigen is unknown. Between the trimmed V and J ends, which lost 4 bases and 7 bases, there was a span of 8 bases. CDR3 length: 12 residues. Germline V lookup: CDR1 SGHRS, CDR2 YFSETQ. Treatment denoted: around 19 received Ad26.COV2.S at low or high dose, single or two shots; about 5 received placebo; per-sample allocation not given. Samples were taken on day 63 after the first vaccine or placebo injection. Within Boston, the person who donated was an adult of 18-55 years. Wuhan-strain SARS-CoV-2 spike was expressed by the Ad26 vector that made up the vaccine. This entry comes from a study of Ad26.COV2.S vaccination and SARS-CoV-2 variants. Findings of the study overall: Total T cell responses were possibly underestimated by TCR breadth and depth analyses. Spike-specific TCR breadth was greater in vaccine than placebo recipients.

The repertoire was sequenced with immunoSEQ multiplex PCR; TCRdb's copy has only in-frame clones and lacks some. In the table there are approximately 350,000 clones, roughly 91% of which are singletons. The sample here was peripheral blood, taken in a trial of Ad26.COV2.S vaccine versus placebo. V usage is TRBV5-1 and J usage is TRBJ2-2, with TRBD1 as a possible D gene (6 bases). This sequence originates from a person aged 18-65 years who received the Ad26.COV2.S COVID-19 vaccine or a placebo. DNA for the CDR3: TGCGCCAGCAGCGCGGACAGCGGGGAGCTGTTTTTT. Residues: CASSADSGELFF.